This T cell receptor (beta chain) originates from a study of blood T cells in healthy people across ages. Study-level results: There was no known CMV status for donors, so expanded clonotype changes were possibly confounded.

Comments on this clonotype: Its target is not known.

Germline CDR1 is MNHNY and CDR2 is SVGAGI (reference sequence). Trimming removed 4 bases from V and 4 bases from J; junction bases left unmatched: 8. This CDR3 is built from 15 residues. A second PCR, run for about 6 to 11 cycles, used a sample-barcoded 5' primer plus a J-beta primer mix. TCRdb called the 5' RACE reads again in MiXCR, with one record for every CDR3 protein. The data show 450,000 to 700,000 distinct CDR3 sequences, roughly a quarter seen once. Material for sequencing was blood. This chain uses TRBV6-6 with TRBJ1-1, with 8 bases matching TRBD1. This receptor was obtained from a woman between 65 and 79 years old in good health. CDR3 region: CASSSRQGPGTEAFF. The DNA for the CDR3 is TGTGCCAGCAGTTCTCGACAGGGGCCGGGCACTGAAGCTTTCTTT.